These 32 T cell receptor beta chains were all obtained from the same sample, sequenced in a study of T-cell reconstitution after alpha-beta-depleted transplantation in children (dated by TCRdb to the mid-2010s). Library preparation was by PCR. Sequenced on an Illumina HiSeq 2500. TCR libraries were prepared with molecular barcoding, using unique molecular identifiers to normalize TCRbeta repertoire quantification. The public reads were reanalyzed by TCRdb: fastp trimming at Q25, MiXCR alignment, in-frame beta chains only. Every CDR3 protein is listed once, alongside the most common genes and DNA of its rows. The table for this sample lists hundreds of thousands of distinct CDR3 sequences; around a third of them were counted only once. The ten largest clones take up 2% to 3% of the sample. The input for sequencing was PBMCs from the stem cell graft donor, taken from the stem cell graft. These receptors were obtained from a human donor who donated a stem cell graft to a child with aplastic anemia.

The chain couples TRBV7-9 to TRBJ1-5; 7 bases are a match to TRBD1. V lost 5 bases and J lost 0; bases outside the gene matches: 4. The CDR3 length is 15 residues. In germline, CDR1 is SEHNR, CDR2 FQNEAQ (reference sequence). The CDR3 is CASSRGQDSNQPQHF. The CDR3 DNA follows: TGTGCCAGCAGCCGCGGACAGGATAGCAATCAGCCCCAGCATTTT.

The V and J genes are TRBV7-2 and TRBJ2-7; D unclear. This CDR3 contains 13 residues. Germline values: CDR1 SGHTA, CDR2 FQGNSA. Trimming stripped 5 bases from V and 0 bases from J, with 8 bases between. This chain's CDR3 is CASSASHSYEQYF. The CDR3, as DNA: TGTGCCAGCAGCGCCAGCCACTCCTACGAGCAGTACTTC.

The CDR3 is CASRSGLAGFEQFF. The DNA for the CDR3 is TGTGCCAGCAGGTCGGGACTAGCGGGATTTGAGCAGTTCTTC. This sequence joins TRBV12-3 or TRBV12-4 and TRBJ2-1, with 13 bases that match TRBD2. There are 14 residues in the CDR3. After removal of 6 bases from V and 9 bases from J, the junction contained 5 bases not matched to a gene.

The rearrangement links TRBV5-1 to TRBJ2-1; TRBD2 matches 12 bases. Trimming at V came to 0 bases and at J to 8 bases, leaving 3 bases not matched to a gene. Germline CDR1 reads SGHRS; CDR2 reads YFSETQ. The CDR3 covers 15 residues. CDR3 DNA sequence: TGCGCCAGCAGCTTGGCACTAGCGGGAGGCGATGAGCAGTTCTTC. Protein: CASSLALAGGDEQFF. Drawing the rest from reference TRBV5-1 and TRBJ2-1, the complete variable domain is KAGVTQTPRYLIKTRGQQVTLSCSPISGHRSVSWYQQTPGQGLQFLFEYFSETQRNKGNFPGRFSGRQFSNSRSEMNVSTLELGDSALYLCASSLALAGGDEQFFGPGTRLTVL.

This clonotype was found a few times. This rearrangement joins TRBV18 to TRBJ2-7; 7 positions match TRBD1. In germline, CDR1 is KGHSH, CDR2 LQKENI. The CDR3 is 12 amino acids. The V gene end was trimmed by 3 bases and the J gene end by 5 bases; junction bases not matched to a gene: 1. DNA for the CDR3: TGTGCCAGCTCACCGCAGGGGGACGAGCAGTACTTC. Translation: CASSPQGDEQYF.

The J gene is TRBJ2-5, the V gene TRBV20-1; D is ambiguous. The CDR3 sequence is 15 residues long. V lost 0 bases and J 4 bases, leaving 15 bases between the germline ends. Per germline, CDR1 DFQATT and CDR2 SNEGSKA (reference sequence). DNA for the CDR3: TGCAGTGCTAGAGATAAAGTAGAAGTCCGAGAGACCCAGTACTTC. Amino acids: CSARDKVEVRETQYF.

The chain carries TRBV29-1 and TRBJ2-3; a weak D match, TRBD2 (6 bases). The CDR3 is made up of 14 amino acids. Germline V gives CDR1 SQVTM, CDR2 ANQGSEA. With 3 bases removed from V and 0 bases from J, the gap between germline ends came to 10 bases. This chain's CDR3 is CSVDSGGSTDTQYF. CDR3 DNA: TGCAGCGTTGATTCCGGGGGAAGCACAGATACGCAGTATTTT.

This clonotype was counted a few times. The V call is TRBV7-2, the J call TRBJ1-1; D not resolved. The germline V gene has CDR1 SGHTA and CDR2 FQGNSA. The ends were cut back, 5 bases at V and 1 base at J, with 8 bases in the middle. The CDR3 contains 13 residues. The CDR3 sequence: CASSPIRNTEAFF. The CDR3 nucleotides are TGTGCCAGCAGCCCTATCCGGAACACTGAAGCTTTCTTT.

The chain recombines TRBV20-1 with TRBJ1-5; D is possibly TRBD1 (5 bases). The germline V gene encodes CDR1 DFQATT and CDR2 SNEGSKA (reference sequence). The CDR3 has 16 amino acids. V lost 3 bases, J lost 2 bases, and 17 bases lay in between. The CDR3 reads CSARVRGDGGNQPQHF. DNA of the CDR3: TGCAGTGCTAGGGTGAGAGGGGACGGCGGCAATCAGCCCCAGCATTTT.

The rearrangement joins TRBV27 to TRBJ1-2; D possibly corresponds to TRBD1 (5 bases). Germline V gene lookup returns CDR1 MNHEY and CDR2 SMNVEV (reference sequence). This CDR3 region has 13 residues. V gave up 3 bases and J gave up 7 bases, with 12 bases separating them. CDR3 in amino acids: CASSFRDGGGYTF. The CDR3 nucleotides read TGTGCCAGCAGTTTCCGGGACGGCGGTGGCTACACCTTC.

V usage is TRBV7-2 and J usage is TRBJ2-5, with unresolved D. Germline loops: CDR1 SGHTA, CDR2 FQGNSA. The ends were cut back, 6 bases at V and 5 bases at J, with 16 bases in the middle. The CDR3 is 14 residues long. The CDR3 coding sequence is TGTGCCAGCAGTGATCCGTCGAGTGGCGAGACCCAGTACTTC. Its protein product is CASSDPSSGETQYF.

This clonotype showed up just a few times. The chain links TRBV7-2 to TRBJ1-6, with 7 bases identical to TRBD1. The germline V gene encodes CDR1 SGHTA and CDR2 FQGNSA. The CDR3 loop spans 17 amino acids. V shed 5 bases, J shed 9 bases, and the junction held 16 bases outside the gene matches. The CDR3 is CASSRGGTQGIGSPLHF. The CDR3 bases are TGTGCCAGCAGCAGGGGTGGGACACAGGGGATCGGTTCACCCCTCCACTTT.

The genes are TRBV12-3 or TRBV12-4 and TRBJ1-2, with D possibly being TRBD1 (5 bases). The CDR3 runs 15 residues. V lost 0 bases to trimming and J lost 6 bases, with 14 bases between them. This CDR3 reads CASSLAGAFANGYTF. Here the CDR3 DNA reads TGTGCCAGCAGTTTAGCAGGGGCATTCGCGAATGGCTACACCTTC.

V usage is TRBV20-1 and J usage is TRBJ2-3, with D tentatively TRBD1 (7 bases). Between the trimmed V and J ends, which lost 5 bases and 5 bases, there was a span of 17 bases. The CDR3 has 14 amino acids. CDR1 is DFQATT, CDR2 SNEGSKA, per germline (reference sequence). The CDR3 protein is CSAPPAGGQDTQYF. The CDR3 bases are TGCAGTGCTCCTCCGGCAGGGGGGCAAGATACGCAGTATTTT.

The chain links TRBV25-1 to TRBJ1-4; D is possibly TRBD1 (5 bases). Trimming took off 5 bases at V and 9 bases at J, with 22 bases between the two ends. This CDR3 region has 16 residues. CDR1 MGHDK and CDR2 SYGVNS come from the germline V gene. The CDR3 reads CASSPRGGQGVQKLFF. CDR3 coding DNA: TGTGCCAGCAGTCCACGGGGAGGGCAGGGAGTTCAAAAACTGTTTTTT. Variable domain in full (rest from reference TRBV25-1 and TRBJ1-4): EADIYQTPRYLVIGTGKKITLECSQTMGHDKMYWYQQDPGMELHLIHYSYGVNSTEKGDLSSESTVSRIRTEHFPLTLESARPSHTSQYLCASSPRGGQGVQKLFFGSGTQLSVL.

The chain is built from TRBV7-9 and TRBJ2-7; 7 bases align to TRBD1. J was trimmed by 5 bases and V by 6 bases; bases with no gene match: 13. The germline V gene has CDR1 SEHNR and CDR2 FQNEAQ (reference sequence). This CDR3 is built from 15 residues. CDR3 amino acids: CASRPKHRGDNEQYF. The CDR3 nucleotides read TGTGCCAGCAGGCCAAAACACAGGGGCGACAACGAGCAGTACTTC.

The chain employs TRBV5-6 and TRBJ2-4, with D possibly called TRBD1 or TRBD2 (5 bases each). The ends were cut back, 5 bases at V and 0 bases at J, with 9 bases in the middle. This CDR3 has 14 residues. Germline V gives CDR1 SGHDT, CDR2 YYEEEE. The CDR3 DNA reads as TGTGCCAGCAGTATAGGGACAGCCAAAAACATTCAGTACTTC. Its protein is CASSIGTAKNIQYF.

This clonotype was counted between two and nine times. J is TRBJ2-7 and V is TRBV6-1; 9 positions agree with TRBD1. The CDR3 covers 16 residues. In germline, CDR1 is MNHNS, CDR2 SASEGT. The ends lost 7 bases at V and 7 bases at J; junction bases unmatched: 17. The CDR3 DNA sequence: TGTGCCAGCACCTTGGCCCCGGGACAGGGTGGGCGAGAGCAGTACTTC. Its translation is CASTLAPGQGGREQYF.

This clonotype has more than one count but fewer than ten. This rearrangement joins TRBV2 to TRBJ2-1; D gene ambiguous. The V end lost 5 bases, the J end lost 5 bases, and 16 bases lay between the germline ends. From germline, CDR1 is SNHLY and CDR2 FYNNEI. CDR3 size: 15 residues. Here the CDR3 reads CASSRENGPNNEQFF. The DNA for the CDR3 is TGTGCCAGCAGTCGAGAGAATGGACCGAACAATGAGCAGTTCTTC.

The chain recombines TRBV18 with TRBJ2-5; 8 positions agree with TRBD1. The CDR3 length is 15 residues. Germline CDR1 is KGHSH and CDR2 is LQKENI. J was trimmed by 5 bases and V by 4 bases; bases with no gene match: 9. CDR3 region: CASSRPGQVSETQYF. DNA of the CDR3: TGTGCCAGCTCACGACCGGGACAGGTTTCCGAGACCCAGTACTTC.

This clonotype was counted a few times. The chain has TRBV27 and TRBJ2-3, with D possibly matching TRBD1 (5 bases). V was shortened by 3 bases and J by 4 bases, with 11 bases between the two germline ends. Germline V gene sequence: CDR1 MNHEY, CDR2 SMNVEV (reference sequence). The CDR3 length is 14 residues. In DNA, the CDR3 is TGTGCCAGCAGTTTTTCGGCAGGGCCAGATACGCAGTATTTT. Translation: CASSFSAGPDTQYF.

The chain has TRBV6-1 and TRBJ2-7, with D tentatively TRBD1 (6 bases). The V gene's germline CDR1 is MNHNS and CDR2 SASEGT. CDR3 length: 15 residues. Trimming left V 3 bases short and J 3 bases short, with 15 bases between. The CDR3, as DNA: TGTGCCAGCAGTGAGGTCACAGGGCGAGTCTACGAGCAGTACTTC. It specifies CASSEVTGRVYEQYF.

The sample holds a few counts of this clonotype. The chain combines TRBV30 with TRBJ1-6; D remains ambiguous. In germline, CDR1 is GTSNPN, CDR2 SVGIG (reference sequence). V dropped 7 bases and J dropped 13 bases, with 23 bases sitting between them. This CDR3 has 14 residues. The CDR3 coding sequence is TGTGCCTACCGGACCGACCTTCTATCGTTTCCCCTCCACTTT. Its protein is CAYRTDLLSFPLHF.

This chain uses TRBV7-2 with TRBJ2-3; weak D call: TRBD1 (5 bases). The V gene lost 0 bases and the J gene lost 2 bases, with 12 bases spanning the gap. The CDR3 has 16 amino acids. CDR1 is SGHTA, CDR2 FQGNSA, per germline. The CDR3 DNA sequence: TGTGCCAGCAGCTTAGCGGGGCCCTCTGCCACAGATACGCAGTATTTT. Its translation: CASSLAGPSATDTQYF.

This clonotype has just a few counts. Here the CDR3 reads CASSLMRPGGEAFF. The CDR3 region has the DNA TGTGCCAGCAGTTTAATGCGTCCGGGGGGTGAAGCTTTCTTT. V is TRBV12-3 or TRBV12-4 and J is TRBJ1-1; TRBD1 is a possible D gene (5 bases). V was pared by 2 bases and J by 7 bases, with 14 bases between. The CDR3 sequence is 14 residues long.

The V gene is TRBV12-3 or TRBV12-4, the J gene TRBJ2-7; TRBD2 matches 7 bases. The CDR3 runs to 14 residues. The J segment lost 2 bases and the V segment lost 6 bases, leaving 7 bases of the junction unmatched. The CDR3 DNA reads as TGTGCCAGCAGCCCCTGGGGGGGTCCCTACGAGCAGTACGTC. It translates to CASSPWGGPYEQYV.

This clonotype was seen a handful of times. This rearrangement joins TRBV20-1 to TRBJ2-4; 7 bases are shared with TRBD1. Germline CDR1 is DFQATT and CDR2 is SNEGSKA (reference sequence). The J segment lost 1 base and the V segment lost 5 bases, leaving 5 bases of the junction unmatched. The CDR3 is 14 amino acids. CDR3 nucleotide sequence: TGCAGTGCTGTAAAGGACAGGGCCAAAAACATTCAGTACTTC. Its translation is CSAVKDRAKNIQYF.

The rearrangement links TRBV27 to TRBJ2-1; a weak D match, TRBD1 (5 bases). V dropped 2 bases and J dropped 8 bases, with 13 bases sitting between them. Germline CDR1 and CDR2: MNHEY and SMNVEV (reference sequence). The CDR3 loop spans 14 amino acids. CDR3 in amino acids: CASSLRGVGDEQFF. The DNA of the CDR3 is TGTGCCAGCAGTTTAAGGGGTGTTGGGGATGAGCAGTTCTTC.

This clonotype has just a few counts. V gene TRBV14 combines with J gene TRBJ1-3, with a tentative D call TRBD1 (6 bases). Trimming took 0 bases from V and 1 from J, leaving 13 bases between them. This CDR3 region has 17 residues. CDR1 is SGHDN, CDR2 FVKESK, per germline. CDR3 in amino acids: CASSQDRPDRSGNTIYF. In DNA form, the CDR3 reads TGTGCCAGCAGCCAAGATCGCCCTGACAGGTCTGGAAACACCATATATTTT.

This clonotype was picked up a small number of times. This rearrangement joins TRBV7-2 to TRBJ1-5; no clear D gene. The CDR3 length is 14 residues. Per germline, CDR1 SGHTA and CDR2 FQGNSA. V was pared by 1 base and J by 9 bases, with 13 bases between. The CDR3 DNA follows: TGTGCCAGCAGCTTAGGGGAATCGATGGGGCCCCAGCATTTT. Its protein product is CASSLGESMGPQHF.

The chain employs TRBV12-3 or TRBV12-4 and TRBJ2-6; either TRBD1 or TRBD2 may fit D (5 bases each). This CDR3 is built from 18 residues. V was trimmed by 3 bases and J by 0 bases, leaving 15 bases between them. CDR3 amino acids: CASSFYGGRTSGANVLTF. The CDR3 nucleotides read TGTGCCAGCAGTTTTTATGGGGGACGGACCTCTGGGGCCAACGTCCTGACTTTC.

V usage is TRBV5-4 and J usage is TRBJ2-1; D not resolved. Per germline, CDR1 SGHNT and CDR2 YYREEE (reference sequence). This CDR3 has 14 amino acids. V gave up 4 bases and J gave up 4 bases, with 12 bases separating them. CDR3 region: CASSVALLYNEQFF. DNA for the CDR3: TGTGCCAGCAGCGTGGCACTTTTATACAATGAGCAGTTCTTC.